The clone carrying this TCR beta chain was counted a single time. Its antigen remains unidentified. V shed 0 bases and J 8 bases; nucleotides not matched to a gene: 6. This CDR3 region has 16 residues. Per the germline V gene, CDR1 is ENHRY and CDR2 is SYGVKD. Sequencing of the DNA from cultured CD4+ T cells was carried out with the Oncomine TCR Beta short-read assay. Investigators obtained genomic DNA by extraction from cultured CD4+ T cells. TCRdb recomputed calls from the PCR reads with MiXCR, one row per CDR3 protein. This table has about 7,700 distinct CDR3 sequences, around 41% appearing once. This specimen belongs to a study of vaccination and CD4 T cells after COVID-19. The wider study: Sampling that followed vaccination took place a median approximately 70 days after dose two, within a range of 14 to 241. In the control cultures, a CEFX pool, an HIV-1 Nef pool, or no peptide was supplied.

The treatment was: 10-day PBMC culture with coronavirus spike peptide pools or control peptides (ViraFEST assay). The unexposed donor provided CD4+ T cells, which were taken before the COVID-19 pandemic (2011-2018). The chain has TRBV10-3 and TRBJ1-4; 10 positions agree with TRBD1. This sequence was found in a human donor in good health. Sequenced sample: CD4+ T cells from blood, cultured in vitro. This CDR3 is CAISESYGTGEEKLFF. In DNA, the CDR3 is TGTGCCATCAGTGAGTCCTATGGGACAGGGGAAGAAAAACTGTTTTTT.